Below, 12 T cell receptor beta chains from the same sample are listed, as sequenced in a study of tumor and adjacent non-tumor tissue in lung cancer. RNA was extracted from bulk tissue without any cell sorting. More than 3 cm separated this lung sample from the edge of the tumor. Three rounds of nested PCR, following a modified ARM-PCR protocol, produced the TCRbeta library. TCRdb re-called the multiplex PCR reads through MiXCR, storing one row per CDR3 protein. In the table there are 80,000 to 100,000 distinct CDR3 sequences, roughly 80% of which are singletons. Material: distant non-tumor lung tissue. These receptors were collected from a man aged 60 to 69 with small cell lung cancer.

For this clonotype: A read error may explain this, as a much larger clone is one base away. The chain is built from TRBV20-1 and TRBJ1-2; D is unresolved. CDR1 is DFQATT and CDR2 is SNEGSKA in the germline V gene (reference sequence). V dropped 0 bases and J dropped 4 bases, with 12 bases sitting between them. The CDR3 loop spans 14 amino acids. This chain's CDR3 is CSARDLYIRYGYTF. CDR3 in DNA: TGCAGTGCTAGAGATCTCTATATCCGCTATGGCTACACCTTC.

This clonotype was seen more than once but under ten times. This may be a read error: a much more frequent sequence differs by one nucleotide. The chain couples TRBV20-1 to TRBJ1-1; the D is unclear. This CDR3 region has 11 residues. Germline V gives CDR1 DFQATT, CDR2 SNEGSKA (reference sequence). Trimming stripped 3 bases from V and 6 bases from J, with 8 bases between. CDR3 in amino acids: CSASLVAEAFF. Written as DNA, the CDR3 is TGCAGTGCTAGTTTGGTGGCTGAAGCTTTCTTT.

A remark on this clonotype: This may come from a read error, since a much larger clone is one base off. This CDR3 fails to terminate in the conserved phenylalanine or tryptophan, so it likely reflects a read error. The chain employs TRBV28 and TRBJ1-2; D possibly corresponds to TRBD1 (5 bases). V gave up 10 bases and J gave up 5 bases, with 11 bases separating them. Germline V gene data show CDR1 as MDHEN and CDR2 as SYDVKM. The length of the CDR3 is 11 residues. This chain's CDR3 is CATWDRYGYTV. As DNA, the CDR3 is TGTGCCACCTGGGACCGTTATGGCTACACCGTC.

Turning to this clonotype: A read error may account for a junction end that differs from germline. The chain joins TRBV28 to TRBJ2-3, with D perhaps TRBD1 (7 bases). CDR3 length equals 16 residues. CDR1 is MDHEN and CDR2 is SYDVKM in the germline V gene. CDR3 nucleotide sequence: TGTGCCAGCAAATATAGCGGAGGAGGGGGCACATATACGCAGTATTTT. Amino acid sequence: CASKYSGGGGTYTQYF.

As for this clonotype: This is likely a read error, given that the CDR3 carries no conserved phenylalanine or tryptophan at its end. The DNA is omitted, as the CDR3 cannot be located on it reliably, and the CDR3 follows TCRdb's listing. This sequence joins TRBV6-6 and TRBJ2-3; TRBD1, the table's D call, was not compared with the DNA. The CDR3 has 16 amino acids, counting both end residues. CDR1 is MNHNY, CDR2 SVGAGI, per germline (reference sequence). The CDR3 reads CASSYPRGGDENTRYS.

This clonotype was recorded a few times. A much larger clone is a single base away; this may be a read error. In this CDR3 the conserved last residue, phenylalanine or tryptophan, is missing, so a read error is likely. The chain links TRBV12-3 or TRBV12-4 to TRBJ1-6, with D perhaps TRBD1 (6 bases). V lost 7 bases and J lost 8, with 15 bases in between. The CDR3 has 14 residues. This chain's CDR3 is CASTHRELHSPLHS. The CDR3 DNA reads TGTGCCAGCACCCACAGGGAGTTGCATTCACCCCTCCACTCT.

Regarding this clonotype: The germline gene is not matched at one end of the junction; a read error may be the cause. This chain connects TRBV4-2 to TRBJ2-2; tentatively, D is TRBD2 (7 bases). The CDR3 totals 16 residues. In germline, CDR1 is LGHNA, CDR2 YNFKEQ. CDR3: CASSKNLRANTGGLVF. The CDR3 nucleotides read TGTGCCAGCAGCAAAAATCTGAGGGCCAACACCGGGGGGCTGGTTTTT.

In the case of this clonotype: Its ends do not fully match the called genes, so a read error is possible. The V call is TRBV12-3 or TRBV12-4, the J call TRBJ2-7; tentatively, D is TRBD2 (7 bases). This CDR3 is 14 amino acids long. CDR3 protein: CASSLTRGGYEHYF. The DNA of the CDR3 is TGTGCCAGCAGTTTAACAAGGGGGGGGTACGAGCATTACTTC.

About this clonotype: Its ends do not fully match the called genes, so a read error is possible. This chain's CDR3 is CASSPGQYEQYF. The CDR3, as DNA: TGTGCTAGCAGTCCGGGACAATACGAGCAGTACTTC. The chain links TRBV6-6 to TRBJ2-7; D is possibly TRBD1 (6 bases). The CDR3 spans 12 residues. CDR1 is MNHNY and CDR2 is SVGAGI in the germline V gene (reference sequence).

The V call is TRBV4-1, the J call TRBJ2-2, with 8 bases aligning to TRBD2. This CDR3 is 17 amino acids long. After removal of 5 bases from V and 14 bases from J, the junction contained 22 bases not matched to a gene. The germline V gene has CDR1 MGHRA and CDR2 YSYEKL. CDR3 region: CASSSRNSGTNTADLFF. CDR3 nucleotide sequence: TGCGCCAGCAGCTCCCGGAATAGCGGGACGAACACCGCGGACCTGTTTTTT.

This clonotype was recorded many times. The gene calls are TRBV5-1 and TRBJ2-3, with TRBD2 matching 10 bases. V shed 0 bases and J 6 bases; nucleotides not matched to a gene: 7. Germline CDR1 reads SGHRS; CDR2 reads YFSETQ. The CDR3 runs to 16 residues. This chain's CDR3 is CASSLAASGSVDTQYF. For the CDR3, the DNA is TGCGCCAGCAGCTTGGCGGCTAGCGGGAGTGTCGATACGCAGTATTTT.

Notes on this clonotype: A single base separates this from a much larger clone, so it may be a read error. The rearrangement links TRBV30 to TRBJ1-2, with 7 positions matching TRBD1. The CDR3 has 15 amino acids. The germline CDR1 and CDR2 sequences are GTSNPN and SVGIG (reference sequence). With 3 bases clipped from V and 9 bases from J, the junction kept 16 bases outside the gene matches. This chain's CDR3 is CAWSDPPTGAVSYTF. CDR3 DNA sequence: TGTGCCTGGAGCGACCCCCCAACAGGGGCTGTGAGCTACACCTTC. Drawing the rest from reference TRBV30 and TRBJ1-2, the complete variable domain is SQTIHQWPATLVQPVGSPLSLECTVEGTSNPNLYWYRQAAGRGLQLLFYSVGIGQISSEVPQNLSASRPQDRQFILSSKKLLLSDSGFYLCAWSDPPTGAVSYTFGSGTRLTVV.